Sequencing of this TCR beta chain was carried out in a study of cytomegalovirus exposure and HLA in healthy donors. The PCR was carried out with 60 Vbeta primers and 13 Jbeta primers. Only in-frame clones appear in the TCRdb table, and some are missing; sequencing was by immunoSEQ multiplex PCR. The table lists about 37,000 clones, 70% to 85% of them singletons, with 6.3% in the top ten. The CDR3 spans 13 residues. CDR1 and CDR2 from the germline V gene are MNHEY and SVGAGI. Trimming shortened V by 2 bases and J by 8 bases, and 12 bases separated the two germline ends. The sequenced material came from PBMCs. The chain carries TRBV6-5 and TRBJ1-2, with TRBD1 as a possible D gene (6 bases). The receptor was isolated from a young man in good health and CMV-seronegative. The CDR3 DNA reads TGTGCCAGCAGTTACGAGGGGGTTCAAGGCTACACCTTC. Translation: CASSYEGVQGYTF.